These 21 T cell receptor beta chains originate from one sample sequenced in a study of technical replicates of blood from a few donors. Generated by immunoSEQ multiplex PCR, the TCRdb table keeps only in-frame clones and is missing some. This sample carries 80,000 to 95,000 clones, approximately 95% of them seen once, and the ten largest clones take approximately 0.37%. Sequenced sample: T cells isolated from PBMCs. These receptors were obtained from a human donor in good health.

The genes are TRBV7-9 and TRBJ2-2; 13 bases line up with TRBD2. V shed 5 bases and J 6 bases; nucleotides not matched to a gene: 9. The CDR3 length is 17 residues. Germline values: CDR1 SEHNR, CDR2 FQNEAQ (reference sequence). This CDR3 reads CASSPRTSGSLSGELFF. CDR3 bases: TGTGCCAGCAGCCCTAGGACTAGCGGGAGTCTCTCCGGGGAGCTGTTTTTT. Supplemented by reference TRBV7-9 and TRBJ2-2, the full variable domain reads DTGVSQNPRHKITKRGQNVTFRCDPISEHNRLYWYRQTLGQGPEFLTYFQNEAQLEKSRLLSDRFSAERPKGSFSTLEIQRTEQGDSAMYLCASSPRTSGSLSGELFFGEGSRLTVL.

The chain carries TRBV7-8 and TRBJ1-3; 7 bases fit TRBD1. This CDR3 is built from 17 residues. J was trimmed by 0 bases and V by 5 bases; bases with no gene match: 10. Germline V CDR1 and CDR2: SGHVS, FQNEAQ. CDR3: CASSPRGQSLSGNTIYF. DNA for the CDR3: TGTGCCAGCAGCCCAAGGGGACAGTCTCTCTCTGGAAACACCATATATTTT. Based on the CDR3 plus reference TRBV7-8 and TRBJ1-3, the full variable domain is GAGVSQSPRYKVAKRGQDVALRCDPISGHVSLFWYQQALGQGPEFLTYFQNEAQLDKSGLPSDRFFAERPEGSVSTLKIQRTQQEDSAVYLCASSPRGQSLSGNTIYFGEGSWLTVV.

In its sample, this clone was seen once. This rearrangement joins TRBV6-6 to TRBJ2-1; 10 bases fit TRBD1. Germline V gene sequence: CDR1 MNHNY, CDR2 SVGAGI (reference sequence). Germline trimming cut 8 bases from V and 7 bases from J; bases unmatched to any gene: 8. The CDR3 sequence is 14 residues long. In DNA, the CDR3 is TGTGCCAGCGAAGGGACAGGGGATGGTAATGAGCAGTTCTTC. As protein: CASEGTGDGNEQFF.

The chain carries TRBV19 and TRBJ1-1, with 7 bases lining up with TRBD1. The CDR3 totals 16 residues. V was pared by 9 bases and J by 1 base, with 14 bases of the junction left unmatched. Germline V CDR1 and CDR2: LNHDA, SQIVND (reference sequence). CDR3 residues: CASTGQGVLRNTEAFF. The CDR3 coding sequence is TGTGCCAGCACGGGCCAGGGGGTCCTTCGGAACACTGAAGCTTTCTTT.

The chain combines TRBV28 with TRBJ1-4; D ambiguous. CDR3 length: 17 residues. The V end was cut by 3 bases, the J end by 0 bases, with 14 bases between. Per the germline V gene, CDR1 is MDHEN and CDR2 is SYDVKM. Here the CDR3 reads CASSLSGPIATNEKLFF. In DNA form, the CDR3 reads TGTGCCAGCAGTTTGAGTGGTCCAATAGCAACTAATGAAAAACTGTTTTTT.

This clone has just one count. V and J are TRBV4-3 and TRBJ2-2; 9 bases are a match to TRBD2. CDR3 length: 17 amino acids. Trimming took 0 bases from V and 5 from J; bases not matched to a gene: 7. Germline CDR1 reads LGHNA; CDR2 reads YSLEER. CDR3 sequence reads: CASSQEWAGGRTGELFF. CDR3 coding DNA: TGCGCCAGCAGCCAAGAATGGGCGGGAGGGAGAACCGGGGAGCTGTTTTTT.

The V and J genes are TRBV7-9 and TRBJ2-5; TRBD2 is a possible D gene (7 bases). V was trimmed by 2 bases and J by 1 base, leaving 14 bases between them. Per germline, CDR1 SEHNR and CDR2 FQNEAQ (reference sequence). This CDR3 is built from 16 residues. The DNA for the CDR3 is TGTGCCAGCAGCTTAAGGGGGGGGGATGTCCAAGAGACCCAGTACTTC. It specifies CASSLRGGDVQETQYF.

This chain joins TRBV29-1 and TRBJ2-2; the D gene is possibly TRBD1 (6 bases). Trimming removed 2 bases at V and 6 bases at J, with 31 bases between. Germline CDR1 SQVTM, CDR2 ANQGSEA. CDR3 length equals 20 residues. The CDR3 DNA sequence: TGCAGCGTTGAATTCAAACTAGATTCGGCGACAGGTAATTTGGCCGGGGAGCTGTTTTTT. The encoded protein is CSVEFKLDSATGNLAGELFF.

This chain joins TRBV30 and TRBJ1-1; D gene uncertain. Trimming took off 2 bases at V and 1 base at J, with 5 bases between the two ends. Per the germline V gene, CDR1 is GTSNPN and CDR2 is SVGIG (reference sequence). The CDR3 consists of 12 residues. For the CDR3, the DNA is TGTGCCTGGAGTCCTAGGAACACTGAAGCTTTCTTT. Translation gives CAWSPRNTEAFF. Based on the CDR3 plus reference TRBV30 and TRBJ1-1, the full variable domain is SQTIHQWPATLVQPVGSPLSLECTVEGTSNPNLYWYRQAAGRGLQLLFYSVGIGQISSEVPQNLSASRPQDRQFILSSKKLLLSDSGFYLCAWSPRNTEAFFGQGTRLTVV.

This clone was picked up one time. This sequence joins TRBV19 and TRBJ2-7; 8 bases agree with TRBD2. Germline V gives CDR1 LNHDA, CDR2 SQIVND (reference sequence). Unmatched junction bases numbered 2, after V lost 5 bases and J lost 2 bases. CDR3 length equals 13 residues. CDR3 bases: TGTGCCAGTAGTTTGGGACTAGCCTACGAGCAGTACTTC. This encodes CASSLGLAYEQYF.

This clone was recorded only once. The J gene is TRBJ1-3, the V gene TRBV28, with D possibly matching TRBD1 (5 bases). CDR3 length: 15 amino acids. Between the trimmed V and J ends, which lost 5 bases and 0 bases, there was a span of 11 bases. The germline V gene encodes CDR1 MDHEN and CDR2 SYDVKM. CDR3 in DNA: TGTGCCAGCAGTCTCCGGGACTTCTCTGGAAACACCATATATTTT. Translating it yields CASSLRDFSGNTIYF.

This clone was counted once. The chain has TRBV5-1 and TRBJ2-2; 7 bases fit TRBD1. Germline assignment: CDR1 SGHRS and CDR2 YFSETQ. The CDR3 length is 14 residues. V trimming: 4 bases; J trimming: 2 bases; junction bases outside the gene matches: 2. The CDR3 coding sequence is TGCGCCAGCAGCGGGACAGTCAACACCGGGGAGCTGTTTTTT. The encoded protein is CASSGTVNTGELFF. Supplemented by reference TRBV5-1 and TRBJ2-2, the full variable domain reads KAGVTQTPRYLIKTRGQQVTLSCSPISGHRSVSWYQQTPGQGLQFLFEYFSETQRNKGNFPGRFSGRQFSNSRSEMNVSTLELGDSALYLCASSGTVNTGELFFGEGSRLTVL.

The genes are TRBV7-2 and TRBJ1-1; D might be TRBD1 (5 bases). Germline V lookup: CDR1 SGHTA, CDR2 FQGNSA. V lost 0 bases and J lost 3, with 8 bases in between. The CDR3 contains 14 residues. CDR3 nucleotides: TGTGCCAGCAGCTTAGCATGGGGGGACACTGAAGCTTTCTTT. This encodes CASSLAWGDTEAFF.

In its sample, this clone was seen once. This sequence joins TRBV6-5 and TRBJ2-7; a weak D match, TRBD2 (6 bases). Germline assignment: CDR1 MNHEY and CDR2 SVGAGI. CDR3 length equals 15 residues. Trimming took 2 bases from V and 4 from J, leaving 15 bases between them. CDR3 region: CASSYGDGGKYEQYF. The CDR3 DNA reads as TGTGCCAGCAGTTACGGGGACGGAGGGAAATACGAGCAGTACTTC.

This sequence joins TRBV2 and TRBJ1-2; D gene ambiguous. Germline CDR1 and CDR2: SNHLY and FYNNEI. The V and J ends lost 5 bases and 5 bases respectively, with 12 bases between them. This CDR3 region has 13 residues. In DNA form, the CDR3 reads TGTGCCAGCAGTTCTCAGGAAACGTATGGCTACACCTTC. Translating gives CASSSQETYGYTF.

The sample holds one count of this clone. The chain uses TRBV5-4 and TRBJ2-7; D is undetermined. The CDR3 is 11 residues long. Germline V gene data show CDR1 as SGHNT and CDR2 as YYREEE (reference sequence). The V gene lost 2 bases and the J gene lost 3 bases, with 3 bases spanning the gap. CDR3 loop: CASSFNYEQYF. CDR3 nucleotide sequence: TGTGCCAGCAGCTTTAACTACGAGCAGTACTTC.

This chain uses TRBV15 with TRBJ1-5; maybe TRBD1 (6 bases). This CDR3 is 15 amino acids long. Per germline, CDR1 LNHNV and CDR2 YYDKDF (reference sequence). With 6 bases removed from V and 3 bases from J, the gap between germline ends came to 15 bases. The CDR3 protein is CATSIGGATNQPQHF. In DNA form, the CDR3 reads TGTGCCACCAGTATCGGGGGGGCGACCAATCAGCCCCAGCATTTT.

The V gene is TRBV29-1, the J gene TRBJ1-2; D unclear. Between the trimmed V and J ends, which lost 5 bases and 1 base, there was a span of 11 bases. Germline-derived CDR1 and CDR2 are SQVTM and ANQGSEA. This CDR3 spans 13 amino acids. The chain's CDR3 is CSVLGVDNYGYTF. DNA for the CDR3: TGCAGCGTTTTAGGAGTCGATAACTATGGCTACACCTTC.

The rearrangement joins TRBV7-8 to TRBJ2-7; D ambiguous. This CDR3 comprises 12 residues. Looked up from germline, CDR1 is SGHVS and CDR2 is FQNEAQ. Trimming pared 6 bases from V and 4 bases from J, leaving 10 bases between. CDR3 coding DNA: TGTGCCAGCAGGTTTAATAGTTACGAGCAGTACTTC. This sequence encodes CASRFNSYEQYF.

Written as DNA, the CDR3 is TGTGCCAGCAGGGCCTCAGCCTACGAGCAGTACTTC. Residues: CASRASAYEQYF. The rearrangement links TRBV28 to TRBJ2-7, with D unclear. The CDR3 consists of 12 residues. The V end lost 6 bases, the J end lost 2 bases, and 8 bases lay between the germline ends. The germline gives CDR1 MDHEN, CDR2 SYDVKM.

In nucleotides, the CDR3 is TGCAGCGTTGAAGGACTAGCGTATGAGCAGTTCTTC. Translating gives CSVEGLAYEQFF. The rearrangement links TRBV29-1 to TRBJ2-1, with TRBD2 identical over 8 bases. Germline CDR1 SQVTM, CDR2 ANQGSEA. CDR3 size: 12 residues. The J segment lost 8 bases and the V segment lost 1 base, leaving 1 base of the junction unmatched.